This passage covers 4 T cell receptor beta chains from one sample sequenced in a study of blood T cells in healthy people across ages. Together with a sample-barcoded 5' primer, a J-beta primer mix was included in a second PCR lasting roughly 7 to 11 cycles. TCRdb called the 5' RACE reads again in MiXCR, with one record for every CDR3 protein. The sample contains about 1,400,000 distinct CDR3 sequences, approximately 63% of which appear only once. The specimen was blood. The receptors stem from a man aged 18 to 29 in good health.

V gene TRBV7-9 combines with J gene TRBJ2-1; 10 bases match TRBD2. The CDR3 is 16 residues long. The germline V gene has CDR1 SEHNR and CDR2 FQNEAQ (reference sequence). V shed 0 bases, J shed 8 bases, and the junction held 7 bases outside the gene matches. CDR3: CASSLAEGLAFYEQFF. CDR3 nucleotide sequence: TGTGCCAGCAGCTTAGCGGAGGGACTAGCGTTCTATGAGCAGTTCTTC.

This clonotype was observed once. The chain links TRBV9 to TRBJ1-1; a possible D gene is TRBD1 (6 bases). This CDR3 is built from 15 residues. The germline V and J ends were trimmed by 0 bases and 5 bases, with 14 bases remaining between them. Germline V gene sequence: CDR1 SGDLS, CDR2 YYNGEE. CDR3 sequence (DNA): TGTGCCAGCAGCGTAGGTCCAGGGGAGGGGACTGAAGCTTTCTTT. Its protein is CASSVGPGEGTEAFF.

This clonotype was counted only a few times. V gene TRBV7-6 combines with J gene TRBJ2-7; 7 bases are a match to TRBD2. The germline V gene encodes CDR1 SGHVS and CDR2 FNYEAQ. This CDR3 has 17 residues. After removal of 4 bases from V and 3 bases from J, the junction contained 15 bases not matched to a gene. DNA of the CDR3: TGTGCCAGCAGCTCAACTCCTCCCACAGCGGGGCACTACGAGCAGTACTTC. Protein sequence: CASSSTPPTAGHYEQYF.

The genes are TRBV20-1 and TRBJ2-3; perhaps TRBD2 as D (5 bases). Germline V CDR1 and CDR2: DFQATT, SNEGSKA (reference sequence). The CDR3 has 12 residues. The V and J ends lost 6 bases and 1 base respectively, with 8 bases between them. CDR3 amino acids: CSAVRGTDTQYF. The CDR3 region has the DNA TGCAGTGCGGTGCGGGGCACAGATACGCAGTATTTT.